This TCR beta chain was identified during a study of CD8 T cells in ankylosing spondylitis. Study results and caveats: Existing reports had already noted some motif variants in reactive arthritis synovial fluid and blood. Clones linked to disease were reported to show significant enrichment in matched ankylosing spondylitis synovial fluid. Seemingly characteristic of ankylosing spondylitis blood was a TCR beta motif consisting of about 8 highly homologous variants.

Quantitative molecular-barcoded 5'-RACE generated the TCR beta libraries. TCRdb analysed the 5' RACE reads with MiXCR anew, one entry per CDR3 protein. In the table there are 100,000 to 150,000 distinct CDR3 sequences, approximately 6.8% of which are singletons. V was pared by 1 base and J by 6 bases, with 6 bases between. Germline CDR1 reads GTSNPN; CDR2 reads SVGIG (reference sequence). CDR3 length equals 12 residues. This clonotype has ten or more counts. Its antigen is as yet unknown. This clonotype was sampled from a male donor with ankylosing spondylitis or in good health (not recorded which). The sample was blood, either unsorted or a sorted T cell fraction (not recorded which). This chain joins TRBV30 and TRBJ2-2; weak D call: TRBD2 (6 bases). CDR3 DNA: TGTGCCTGGAGTGGGGGGGCCGGGGAGCTGTTTTTT. Translated: CAWSGGAGELFF.